A single sample is the source of the 26 T cell receptor beta chains below, sequenced in a study of blood T cell repertoires in COVID-19. Method: immunoSEQ multiplex PCR; TCRdb's copy keeps in-frame clones and lacks some. The sample carries approximately 150,000 clones, approximately 90% recorded once. The sequenced sample consisted of peripheral blood. These TCRs come from a human donor in a cohort sampled during active COVID-19.

This clone has a single count. This chain links TRBV28 with TRBJ2-4, with 8 bases lining up with TRBD2. The length of the CDR3 is 15 residues. Losses at the gene ends were 6 bases for V and 8 bases for J; bases not matched to a gene: 12. The germline gives CDR1 MDHEN, CDR2 SYDVKM. CDR3 DNA: TGTGCCAGCAGCCCCCCCGCGGGAGGTATAGACATTCAGTACTTC. Amino acids: CASSPPAGGIDIQYF.

V gene TRBV7-9 combines with J gene TRBJ2-3; 7 bases map to TRBD2. Germline values: CDR1 SEHNR, CDR2 FQNEAQ (reference sequence). Trimming at V came to 3 bases and at J to 0 bases, leaving 9 bases not matched to a gene. This CDR3 region has 17 residues. The CDR3 here is CASSFRRLAASTDTQYF. DNA of the CDR3: TGTGCCAGCAGCTTTCGCCGGCTAGCGGCTAGCACAGATACGCAGTATTTT.

The chain links TRBV24-1 to TRBJ1-2; 7 nucleotides line up with TRBD1. The germline CDR1 and CDR2 sequences are KGHDR and SFDVKD. The CDR3 loop spans 15 amino acids. J gave up 2 bases and V 4 bases, and 6 bases lay outside the gene matches. The CDR3 reads CATSDPRDRNYGYTF. In DNA, the CDR3 is TGTGCCACCAGTGACCCACGGGACAGAAACTATGGCTACACCTTC.

This chain links TRBV30 with TRBJ1-2, with 9 bases identical to TRBD1. CDR3 length equals 14 residues. Trimming cost V 4 bases and J 3 bases; bases outside gene matches: 6. Germline V gene lookup returns CDR1 GTSNPN and CDR2 SVGIG (reference sequence). This CDR3 is CAWTPDRGDYGYTF. In DNA, the CDR3 is TGTGCCTGGACGCCAGACAGGGGGGACTATGGCTACACCTTC. Based on the CDR3 plus reference TRBV30 and TRBJ1-2, the full variable domain is SQTIHQWPATLVQPVGSPLSLECTVEGTSNPNLYWYRQAAGRGLQLLFYSVGIGQISSEVPQNLSASRPQDRQFILSSKKLLLSDSGFYLCAWTPDRGDYGYTFGSGTRLTVV.

The rearrangement uses TRBV20-1 and TRBJ2-3, with D possibly matching TRBD2 (6 bases). Trimming left V 3 bases short and J 4 bases short, with 23 bases between. Germline lookup yields CDR1 DFQATT and CDR2 SNEGSKA (reference sequence). The CDR3 loop spans 17 amino acids. The CDR3 DNA reads TGCAGTGCTAGTTCTCCACTTGCGGGAAGCAAGCCAGATACGCAGTATTTT. This codes for CSASSPLAGSKPDTQYF.

The J gene is TRBJ1-5, the V gene TRBV28; no definite D call. Trimming shortened V by 10 bases and J by 10 bases, and 20 bases separated the two germline ends. The CDR3 length is 13 residues. CDR1 is MDHEN and CDR2 is SYDVKM in the germline V gene. The CDR3 DNA is TGTGCCATCGGGGTCGGAGCCCGTGATCCCCAGCATTTT. It yields the protein CAIGVGARDPQHF.

This rearrangement joins TRBV6-5 to TRBJ2-5; the D is unclear. The CDR3 has 10 residues. The V gene's germline CDR1 is MNHEY and CDR2 SVGAGI. V was cut by 7 bases and J by 9 bases, with 9 bases left in between. This chain's CDR3 is CASTSPAQYF. The CDR3 DNA is TGTGCCAGCACCTCCCCGGCCCAGTACTTC.

V gene TRBV6-5 combines with J gene TRBJ1-2, with 7 nucleotides matching TRBD1. Germline CDR1 and CDR2: MNHEY and SVGAGI. Losses at the gene ends were 11 bases for V and 8 bases for J; bases not matched to a gene: 17. There are 14 residues in the CDR3. The DNA for the CDR3 is TGTGCCTCAGCGTCACTCTTCGACAGGGCCGGCTACACCTTC. Its translation: CASASLFDRAGYTF.

The rearrangement links TRBV28 to TRBJ1-5; D gene ambiguous. The V end lost 2 bases, the J end lost 0 bases, and 5 bases lay between the germline ends. This CDR3 is built from 14 residues. CDR1 is MDHEN, CDR2 SYDVKM, per germline. CDR3 region: CASSLPSSNQPQHF. The DNA for the CDR3 is TGTGCCAGCAGTTTACCCAGTAGCAATCAGCCCCAGCATTTT.

The J gene is TRBJ2-5, the V gene TRBV5-1; 8 nucleotides align to TRBD2. Germline values: CDR1 SGHRS, CDR2 YFSETQ. The length of the CDR3 is 15 residues. With V trimmed by 9 bases and J by 1 base, 11 bases remained unmatched. The CDR3 region has the DNA TGCGCCACCCAGGACTCGGGAGGGCCCCAAGAGACCCAGTACTTC. It yields the protein CATQDSGGPQETQYF.

In its sample, this clone was seen a few times. The genes are TRBV16 and TRBJ2-7; D unclear. The V end lost 4 bases, the J end lost 3 bases, and 10 bases lay between the germline ends. Germline CDR1 and CDR2: KGHSY and FQNENV. The CDR3 is made up of 13 amino acids. CDR3 loop: CASSRQAGYEQYF. The CDR3 nucleotides read TGTGCCAGCAGCCGCCAGGCCGGCTACGAGCAGTACTTC.

V gene TRBV9 combines with J gene TRBJ1-2, with D perhaps matching TRBD1 (6 bases). The CDR3 is 13 residues long. V lost 2 bases to trimming and J lost 7 bases, with 12 bases between them. Germline V gene data show CDR1 as SGDLS and CDR2 as YYNGEE. CDR3 coding DNA: TGTGCCAGCAGCGTCCGGGACATCGGTGGCTACACCTTC. The encoded protein is CASSVRDIGGYTF. The variable domain in full, with the rest retrieved from reference TRBV9 and TRBJ1-2, is DSGVTQTPKHLITATGQRVTLRCSPRSGDLSVYWYQQSLDQGLQFLIQYYNGEERAKGNILERFSAQQFPDLHSELNLSSLELGDSALYFCASSVRDIGGYTFGSGTRLTVV.

The chain carries TRBV5-4 and TRBJ1-6; possibly TRBD1 for D (5 bases). Trimming left V 0 bases short and J 9 bases short, with 13 bases between. This CDR3 comprises 15 residues. Germline V gene data show CDR1 as SGHNT and CDR2 as YYREEE (reference sequence). In DNA, the CDR3 is TGTGCCAGCAGCTTGGCTCTAGGGACTGGTTCACCCCTCCACTTT. Translating it yields CASSLALGTGSPLHF.

This clone was seen only a few times. Other DNA sequences within the sample encode an identical CDR3. The chain uses TRBV9 and TRBJ1-1, with D tentatively TRBD1 (6 bases). V gave up 0 bases and J gave up 1 base, with 13 bases separating them. The CDR3 runs to 16 residues. Looked up from germline, CDR1 is SGDLS and CDR2 is YYNGEE. CDR3 loop: CASSVGTGRGNTEAFF. The CDR3 DNA reads as TGTGCCAGCAGCGTAGGCACAGGGAGAGGGAACACTGAAGCTTTCTTT.

This chain connects TRBV5-8 to TRBJ1-5; weak D call: TRBD1 (6 bases). Looked up from germline, CDR1 is SGHTS and CDR2 is YDEGEE. The V and J ends lost 2 bases and 10 bases respectively, with 19 bases between them. The CDR3 is made up of 15 amino acids. The CDR3 protein is CASSFQDRRTSPQHF. In nucleotides, the CDR3 is TGTGCCAGCAGCTTCCAAGACAGGAGAACCAGCCCCCAGCATTTT.

This clone was detected only a few times. The chain recombines TRBV7-9 with TRBJ2-1; possibly TRBD1 for D (6 bases). V lost 2 bases and J lost 6, with 20 bases in between. Germline CDR1 and CDR2: SEHNR and FQNEAQ (reference sequence). The CDR3 covers 17 residues. The CDR3 region is CASSLRGGAFGVNEQFF. The CDR3 nucleotides are TGTGCCAGCAGCTTACGTGGGGGCGCCTTTGGGGTCAATGAGCAGTTCTTC. Full variable domain (rest looked up from reference TRBV7-9 and TRBJ2-1): DTGVSQNPRHKITKRGQNVTFRCDPISEHNRLYWYRQTLGQGPEFLTYFQNEAQLEKSRLLSDRFSAERPKGSFSTLEIQRTEQGDSAMYLCASSLRGGAFGVNEQFFGPGTRLTVL.

The chain combines TRBV9 with TRBJ2-2; D gene unclear. Trimming removed 4 bases at V and 6 bases at J, with 19 bases between. This CDR3 has 16 amino acids. In germline, CDR1 is SGDLS, CDR2 YYNGEE. CDR3 in amino acids: CASSTHLRGSPGELFF. The CDR3 DNA sequence: TGTGCCAGCAGCACCCATCTCCGCGGTTCGCCCGGGGAGCTGTTTTTT.

The chain couples TRBV2 to TRBJ2-7, with D tentatively TRBD1 (5 bases). This CDR3 is 13 amino acids long. V was shortened by 6 bases and J by 4 bases, with 13 bases between the two germline ends. The germline CDR1 and CDR2 sequences are SNHLY and FYNNEI. CDR3 nucleotide sequence: TGTGCCAGCAGGAAGCCGACAGCTTACGAGCAGTACTTC. Translation: CASRKPTAYEQYF.

This clone appeared a single time. The chain joins TRBV9 to TRBJ2-7; TRBD2 matches at 7 bases. The CDR3 contains 14 residues. CDR1 and CDR2 (germline): SGDLS, YYNGEE. V was pared by 0 bases and J by 0 bases, with 0 bases of the junction left unmatched. CDR3 coding DNA: TGTGCCAGCAGCGTAGGGGACTACTCCTACGAGCAGTACTTC. Amino acids: CASSVGDYSYEQYF.

The CDR3, as DNA: TGTGCCAGCAGCTTAACCCCGACAGGGGATTTCACTGAAGCTTTCTTT. This gives the protein CASSLTPTGDFTEAFF. V gene TRBV7-3 combines with J gene TRBJ1-1; 8 bases agree with TRBD1. The CDR3 sequence is 16 residues long. Germline V gene sequence: CDR1 SGHTA, CDR2 FQGTGA. V shed 0 bases and J 4 bases; nucleotides not matched to a gene: 7.

The chain employs TRBV30 and TRBJ1-1, with D possibly being TRBD1 (5 bases). CDR1 GTSNPN and CDR2 SVGIG come from the germline V gene (reference sequence). The V end lost 4 bases, the J end lost 5 bases, and 11 bases lay between the germline ends. The CDR3 length is 12 residues. The CDR3 loop reads CAWKWGGTEAFF. CDR3 nucleotides: TGTGCCTGGAAATGGGGGGGAACTGAAGCTTTCTTT.

The chain employs TRBV7-8 and TRBJ2-7, with D possibly TRBD1 on 6 matching bases. The V and J ends lost 0 bases and 2 bases respectively, with 14 bases between them. CDR3 length: 16 amino acids. Germline CDR1 reads SGHVS; CDR2 reads FQNEAQ. The chain's CDR3 is CASSLAGAGVPYEQYF. CDR3 nucleotides: TGTGCCAGCAGCTTAGCGGGGGCAGGGGTTCCCTACGAGCAGTACTTC.

A few counts support this clone. The chain joins TRBV5-4 to TRBJ2-7; 7 bases fit TRBD1. After removal of 4 bases from V and 8 bases from J, the junction contained 6 bases not matched to a gene. The CDR3 runs to 12 residues. Germline V gene lookup returns CDR1 SGHNT and CDR2 YYREEE (reference sequence). CDR3 residues: CASSMRTGQQYF. Written as DNA, the CDR3 is TGTGCCAGCAGCATGAGGACAGGCCAGCAGTACTTC.

The J gene is TRBJ2-1, the V gene TRBV28; TRBD1 matches at 9 bases. CDR3 size: 16 residues. V gave up 6 bases and J gave up 4 bases; unmatched junction bases: 10. Germline V gene sequence: CDR1 MDHEN, CDR2 SYDVKM. The CDR3 nucleotides read TGTGCCAGCAGCTGGACAGGGGTAGGGAGGTACAATGAGCAGTTCTTC. Its protein is CASSWTGVGRYNEQFF.

The chain uses TRBV30 and TRBJ2-7, with 8 bases lining up with TRBD1. CDR1 and CDR2 from the germline V gene are GTSNPN and SVGIG (reference sequence). The V and J ends lost 7 bases and 3 bases, in that order; junction bases with no gene match: 14. The CDR3 is 15 residues long. The CDR3 coding sequence is TGTGCCTTGGCCCTAGGACAGGGCGGACTCTACGAGCAGTACTTC. It translates to CALALGQGGLYEQYF.

This clone was recorded only once. The chain carries TRBV10-3 and TRBJ1-2; the match to TRBD1 covers 8 bases. With V trimmed by 5 bases and J by 10 bases, 18 bases remained unmatched. Germline CDR1 is ENHRY and CDR2 is SYGVKD. The CDR3 is made up of 16 amino acids. CDR3: CAISKDREGSYGDYTF. In DNA form, the CDR3 reads TGTGCCATCAGTAAGGACAGGGAAGGAAGCTATGGCGACTACACCTTC.